The clone carrying this TCR beta chain is a singleton in its sample. In the original processing: Amplification with reference gene primers provided the estimates of nucleated cell counts. Using immunoSEQ multiplex PCR, the repertoire was profiled, and TCRdb retains in-frame clones only, with some absent. V, J and clone size were drawn from that table, and D and trimming were deduced from the DNA. The profile shows approximately 170,000 clones, around 81% of them singletons. Per the germline V gene, CDR1 is SGHTA and CDR2 is FQGNSA. The CDR3 is made up of 13 amino acids. With 0 bases removed from V and 4 bases from J, the gap between germline ends came to 6 bases. This specimen comes from a study of blood T cell repertoires in COVID-19. Study overall: The United States, Italy and Spain supplied acute and convalescent COVID-19 samples. Sample material is recorded as cDNA or gDNA derived from T cells, B-cell-depleted T cells, or PBMCs.

This clonotype originated in a man in his 70s with active or convalescent COVID-19. V gene TRBV7-2 combines with J gene TRBJ1-2; no definite D call. What was sequenced was peripheral blood. The CDR3 loop reads CASSLATPYGYTF. The CDR3 DNA follows: TGTGCCAGCAGCTTAGCGACACCCTATGGCTACACCTTC.